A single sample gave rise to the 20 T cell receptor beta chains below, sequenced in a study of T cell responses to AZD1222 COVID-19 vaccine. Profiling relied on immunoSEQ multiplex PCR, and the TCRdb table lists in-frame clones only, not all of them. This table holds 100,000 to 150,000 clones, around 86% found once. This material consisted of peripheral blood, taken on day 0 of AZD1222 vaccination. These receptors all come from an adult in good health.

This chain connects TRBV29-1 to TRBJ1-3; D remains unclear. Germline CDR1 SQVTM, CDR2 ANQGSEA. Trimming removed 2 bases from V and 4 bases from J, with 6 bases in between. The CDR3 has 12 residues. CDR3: CSVESLGNTIYF. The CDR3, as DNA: TGCAGCGTTGAATCCCTGGGAAACACCATATATTTT.

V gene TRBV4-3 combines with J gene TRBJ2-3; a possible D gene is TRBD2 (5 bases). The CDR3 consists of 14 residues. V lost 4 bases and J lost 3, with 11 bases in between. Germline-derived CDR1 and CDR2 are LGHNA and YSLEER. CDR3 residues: CASSLDRGTDTQYF. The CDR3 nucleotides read TGCGCCAGCAGCCTAGATCGGGGAACAGATACGCAGTATTTT.

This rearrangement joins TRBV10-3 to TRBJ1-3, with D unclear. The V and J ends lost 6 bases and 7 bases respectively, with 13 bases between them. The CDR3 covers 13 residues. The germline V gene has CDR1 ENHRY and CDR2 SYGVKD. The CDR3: CAIRPKARNTIYF. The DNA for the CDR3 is TGTGCCATCAGGCCCAAGGCTAGGAACACCATATATTTT.

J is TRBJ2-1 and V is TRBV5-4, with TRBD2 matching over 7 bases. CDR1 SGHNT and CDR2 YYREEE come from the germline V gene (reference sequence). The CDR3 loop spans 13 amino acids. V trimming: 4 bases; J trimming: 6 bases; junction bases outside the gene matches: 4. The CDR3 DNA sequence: TGTGCCAGCAGCGCCAGGACTAGCAATGAGCAGTTCTTC. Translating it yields CASSARTSNEQFF.

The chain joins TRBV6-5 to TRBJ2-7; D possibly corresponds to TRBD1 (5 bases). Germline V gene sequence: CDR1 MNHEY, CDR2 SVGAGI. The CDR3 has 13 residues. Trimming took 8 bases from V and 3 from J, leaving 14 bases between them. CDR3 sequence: CASAYQGSYEQYF. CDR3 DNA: TGTGCCAGCGCGTACCAGGGTAGCTACGAGCAGTACTTC.

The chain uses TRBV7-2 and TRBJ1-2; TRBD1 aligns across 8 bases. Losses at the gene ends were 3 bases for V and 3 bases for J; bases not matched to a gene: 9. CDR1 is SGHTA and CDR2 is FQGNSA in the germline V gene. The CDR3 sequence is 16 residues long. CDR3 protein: CASSFSRGLGDYGYTF. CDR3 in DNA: TGTGCCAGCAGCTTTTCCAGGGGGCTTGGCGACTATGGCTACACCTTC.

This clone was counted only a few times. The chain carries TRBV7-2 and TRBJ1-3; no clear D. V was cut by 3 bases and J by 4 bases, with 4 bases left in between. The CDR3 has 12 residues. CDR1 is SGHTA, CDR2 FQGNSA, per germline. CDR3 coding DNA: TGTGCCAGCAGCTTCCCCGGAAACACCATATATTTT. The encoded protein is CASSFPGNTIYF.

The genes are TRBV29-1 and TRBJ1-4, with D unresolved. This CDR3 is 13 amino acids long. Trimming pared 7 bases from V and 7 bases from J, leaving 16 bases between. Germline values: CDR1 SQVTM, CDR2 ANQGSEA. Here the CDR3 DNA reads TGCAGCGCTTTGGACCATCCGACTGAAAAACTGTTTTTT. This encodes CSALDHPTEKLFF.

CDR3 coding DNA: TGCGCCAGCAGTGAGTCCGGTGGGACGGGTGAAAAACTGTTTTTT. This encodes CASSESGGTGEKLFF. The rearrangement links TRBV10-1 to TRBJ1-4, with D maybe TRBD1 (5 bases). The V and J ends lost 0 bases and 7 bases respectively, with 12 bases between them. This CDR3 has 15 residues. Per germline, CDR1 WNHNN and CDR2 SYGVQD (reference sequence).

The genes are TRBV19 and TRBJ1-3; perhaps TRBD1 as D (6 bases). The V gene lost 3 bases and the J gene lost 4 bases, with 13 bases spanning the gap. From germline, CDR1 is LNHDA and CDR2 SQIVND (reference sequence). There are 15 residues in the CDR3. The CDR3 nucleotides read TGTGCCAGTAGTATTTTTCCAGGGGACGGAAACACCATATATTTT. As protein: CASSIFPGDGNTIYF.

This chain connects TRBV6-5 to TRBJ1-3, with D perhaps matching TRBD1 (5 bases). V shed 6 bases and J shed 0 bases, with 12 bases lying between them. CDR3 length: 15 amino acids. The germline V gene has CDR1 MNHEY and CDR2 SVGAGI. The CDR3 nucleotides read TGTGCCAGCAGGCCTCCAGGGATCTCTGGAAACACCATATATTTT. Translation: CASRPPGISGNTIYF.

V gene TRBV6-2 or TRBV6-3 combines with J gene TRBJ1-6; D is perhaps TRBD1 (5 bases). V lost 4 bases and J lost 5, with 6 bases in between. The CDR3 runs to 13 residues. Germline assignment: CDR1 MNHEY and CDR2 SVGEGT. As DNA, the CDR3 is TGTGCCAGCAGTTTAGGGGATAATTCACCCCTCCACTTT. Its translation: CASSLGDNSPLHF.

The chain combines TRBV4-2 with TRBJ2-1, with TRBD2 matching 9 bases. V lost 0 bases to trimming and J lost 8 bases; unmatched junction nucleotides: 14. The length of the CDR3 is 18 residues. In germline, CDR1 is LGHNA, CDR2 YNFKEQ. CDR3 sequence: CASSQERAAGGTRDEQFF. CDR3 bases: TGTGCCAGCAGCCAAGAACGGGCAGCGGGGGGCACTCGCGATGAGCAGTTCTTC.

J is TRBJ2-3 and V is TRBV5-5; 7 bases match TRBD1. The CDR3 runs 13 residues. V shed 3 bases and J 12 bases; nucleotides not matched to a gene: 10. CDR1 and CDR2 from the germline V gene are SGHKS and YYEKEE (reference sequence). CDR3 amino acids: CASSSTGALDQYF. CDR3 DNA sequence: TGTGCCAGCAGCTCTACAGGGGCCCTAGATCAGTATTTT.

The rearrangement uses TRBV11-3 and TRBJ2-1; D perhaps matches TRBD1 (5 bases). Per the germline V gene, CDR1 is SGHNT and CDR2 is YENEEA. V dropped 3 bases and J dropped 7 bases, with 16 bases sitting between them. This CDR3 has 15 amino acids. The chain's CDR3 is CASSLGNLAGNEQFF. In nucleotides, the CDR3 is TGTGCCAGCAGCTTGGGCAACCTCGCAGGGAATGAGCAGTTCTTC. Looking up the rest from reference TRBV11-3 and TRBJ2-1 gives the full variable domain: EAGVVQSPRYKIIEKKQPVAFWCNPISGHNTLYWYLQNLGQGPELLIRYENEEAVDDSQLPKDRFSAERLKGVDSTLKIQPAELGDSAVYLCASSLGNLAGNEQFFGPGTRLTVL.

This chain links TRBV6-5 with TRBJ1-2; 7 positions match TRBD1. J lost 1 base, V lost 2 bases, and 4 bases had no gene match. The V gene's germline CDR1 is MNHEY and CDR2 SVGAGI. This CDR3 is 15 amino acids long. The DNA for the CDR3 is TGTGCCAGCAGTTACGGGACAGATTTTAACTATGGCTACACCTTC. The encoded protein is CASSYGTDFNYGYTF.

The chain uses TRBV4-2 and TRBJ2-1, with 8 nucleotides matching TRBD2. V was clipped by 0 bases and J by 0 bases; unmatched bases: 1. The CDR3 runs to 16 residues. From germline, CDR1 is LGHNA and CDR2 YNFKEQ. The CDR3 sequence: CASSQEGTSSYNEQFF. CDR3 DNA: TGTGCCAGCAGCCAAGAGGGGACTAGCTCCTACAATGAGCAGTTCTTC.

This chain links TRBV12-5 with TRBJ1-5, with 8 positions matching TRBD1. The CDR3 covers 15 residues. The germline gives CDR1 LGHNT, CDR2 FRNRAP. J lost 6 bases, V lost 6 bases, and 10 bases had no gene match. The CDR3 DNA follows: TGTGCTAGTGGACCCGACAGGGGTACTATTCAGCCCCAGCATTTT. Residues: CASGPDRGTIQPQHF.

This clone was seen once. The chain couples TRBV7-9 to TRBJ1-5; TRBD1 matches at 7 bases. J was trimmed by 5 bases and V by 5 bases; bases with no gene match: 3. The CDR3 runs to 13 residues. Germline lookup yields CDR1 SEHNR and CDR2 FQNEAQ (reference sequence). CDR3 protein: CASSRGQDQPQHF. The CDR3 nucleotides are TGTGCCAGCAGCCGCGGACAGGATCAGCCCCAGCATTTT.

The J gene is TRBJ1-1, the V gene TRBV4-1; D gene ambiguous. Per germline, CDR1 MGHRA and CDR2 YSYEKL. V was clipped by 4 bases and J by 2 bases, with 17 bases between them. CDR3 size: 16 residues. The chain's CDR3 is CASSPGRLGPNTEAFF. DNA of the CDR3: TGCGCCAGCAGCCCCGGACGGCTGGGCCCCAACACTGAAGCTTTCTTT.